A selection of T cell receptor beta chains follows, all from one sample in a study of CD8 T cells in ankylosing spondylitis. TCRdb called the 5' RACE reads again in MiXCR, with one record for every CDR3 protein. The sample contains around 890,000 distinct CDR3 sequences, about 11% of which appear only once. The sequenced sample was blood, either unsorted or a sorted T cell fraction (not recorded which). These receptors all come from a male donor with ankylosing spondylitis. Each CDR3 is given with its conserved first and last residue. D genes are given only for firm matches. Clone sizes are given selectively: once, few, many, or a class where the clone is expanded.

v_call: TRBV5-6
clone_size: -
j_call: TRBJ2-5
d_call: -
cdr3_nt: TGTGCCAGCAGCTTGGAGGTCAGCCCTACGACCCAGTACTTC
cdr3_aa: CASSLEVSPTTQYF

v_call: TRBV7-2
clone_size: -
j_call: TRBJ1-2
d_call: -
cdr3_nt: TGTGCCAGCAGCTTAGGGGGTGGCAAAAACTATCGCTACACCTTC
cdr3_aa: CASSLGGGKNYRYTF

v_call: TRBV20-1
clone_size: -
j_call: TRBJ2-1
d_call: TRBD2
cdr3_nt: TGCAGTGCCCTCGGACTAGTCCATGAGCAGTTCTTC
cdr3_aa: CSALGLVHEQFF

v_call: TRBV5-1
clone_size: -
j_call: TRBJ2-5
d_call: TRBD2
cdr3_nt: TGCGCCAGCAGGGCGGGAGTGCAAGAGACCCAGTACTTC
cdr3_aa: CASRAGVQETQYF

v_call: TRBV20-1
clone_size: -
j_call: TRBJ2-1
d_call: -
cdr3_nt: TGCAGTGCCTCTGAGGGATATTACAATGAGCAGTTCTTC
cdr3_aa: CSASEGYYNEQFF

v_call: TRBV7-2
clone_size: many
j_call: TRBJ1-6
d_call: -
cdr3_nt: TGTGCCAGCAGCACACGTAGGGCTGCTGGACCCCTCCACTTT
cdr3_aa: CASSTRRAAGPLHF

v_call: TRBV5-4
clone_size: many
j_call: TRBJ2-1
d_call: TRBD1
cdr3_nt: TGTGCCAGCAGTCGCAGTGCAGGGGGTTACAATGAGCAGTTCTTC
cdr3_aa: CASSRSAGGYNEQFF

v_call: TRBV15
clone_size: few
j_call: TRBJ2-5
d_call: TRBD1
cdr3_nt: TGTGCCACCAGCCCCGGACAGGGGATTCAAGAGACCCAGTACTTC
cdr3_aa: CATSPGQGIQETQYF

v_call: TRBV29-1
clone_size: few
j_call: TRBJ2-1
d_call: TRBD2
cdr3_nt: TGCAGCGCCAACGGGAGGAAAAGCTCCTACAATGAGCAGTTCTTC
cdr3_aa: CSANGRKSSYNEQFF

v_call: TRBV7-8
clone_size: few
j_call: TRBJ1-5
d_call: TRBD1
cdr3_nt: TGTGCCAGCAGCTCGACAACAGGGGGCAATCAGCCCCAGCATTTT
cdr3_aa: CASSSTTGGNQPQHF

v_call: TRBV4-2
clone_size: few
j_call: TRBJ2-7
d_call: -
cdr3_nt: TGTGCCAGCAGCCAAGGGTTGACCTACTACGAGCAGTACTTC
cdr3_aa: CASSQGLTYYEQYF

v_call: TRBV18
clone_size: many
j_call: TRBJ2-1
d_call: -
cdr3_nt: TGTGCCAGCTCACCGAATAGAAACAATGAGCAGTTCTTC
cdr3_aa: CASSPNRNNEQFF

v_call: TRBV12-5
clone_size: many
j_call: TRBJ2-3
d_call: -
cdr3_nt: TGTGCTAGTGGGGGGAGCACAGATACGCAGTATTTT
cdr3_aa: CASGGSTDTQYF

v_call: TRBV27
clone_size: -
j_call: TRBJ2-1
d_call: TRBD2
cdr3_nt: TGTGCCAGCACGAGGACTAGCTGGACTGGTGAGCAGTTCTTC
cdr3_aa: CASTRTSWTGEQFF

v_call: TRBV6-1
clone_size: few
j_call: TRBJ2-7
d_call: -
cdr3_nt: TGTGCCAGCAGCCAACCGGACAGTTCCTACGAGCAGTACTTC
cdr3_aa: CASSQPDSSYEQYF

v_call: TRBV7-2
clone_size: -
j_call: TRBJ2-1
d_call: TRBD2
cdr3_nt: TGTGCCAGCAGCTTAGCTTCGGATTTGGCTAGCGGGAGCCAGTTCTTC
cdr3_aa: CASSLASDLASGSQFF

v_call: TRBV20-1
clone_size: many
j_call: TRBJ1-2
d_call: -
cdr3_nt: TGCAGTGCTAGGGTTGGTGGGAACTATGGCTACACCTTC
cdr3_aa: CSARVGGNYGYTF

v_call: TRBV27
clone_size: few
j_call: TRBJ1-1
d_call: -
cdr3_nt: TGTGCCAGCAGTGCTAGATTGCTCTCGGGAGCTTTCTTT
cdr3_aa: CASSARLLSGAFF

v_call: TRBV12-3/TRBV12-4
clone_size: many
j_call: TRBJ2-3
d_call: -
cdr3_nt: TGTGCCAGCAGTCCCCGACAGGATCGGAGCACAGATACGCAGTATTTT
cdr3_aa: CASSPRQDRSTDTQYF

v_call: TRBV5-1
clone_size: few
j_call: TRBJ1-2
d_call: -
cdr3_nt: TGCGCCAGCAGCAGTACCGACGGGGCATATGGCTACACCTTC
cdr3_aa: CASSSTDGAYGYTF

v_call: TRBV12-3/TRBV12-4
clone_size: -
j_call: TRBJ2-1
d_call: TRBD2
cdr3_nt: TGTGCCAGCAGTTCCCGGACTAGCGGGAGGGTAGAGCAGTTCTTC
cdr3_aa: CASSSRTSGRVEQFF

v_call: TRBV11-2
clone_size: -
j_call: TRBJ2-7
d_call: -
cdr3_nt: TGTGCCAGCAGCTTACGAGGGGGGGAAGCGGAGCAGTACTTC
cdr3_aa: CASSLRGGEAEQYF

v_call: TRBV5-5
clone_size: -
j_call: TRBJ1-2
d_call: TRBD1
cdr3_nt: TGTGCCAGCAGCTTTGGGACAGGGAGGCACTATGGCTACACCTTC
cdr3_aa: CASSFGTGRHYGYTF

v_call: TRBV20-1
clone_size: -
j_call: TRBJ1-3
d_call: -
cdr3_nt: TGCAGTGCTAGAAGACCTAGGGTGGACTCTGGAAACACCATATATTTT
cdr3_aa: CSARRPRVDSGNTIYF

v_call: TRBV28
clone_size: -
j_call: TRBJ2-7
d_call: -
cdr3_nt: TGTGCCACCAGACAGGCTCCTGGCGAGCAGTACTTC
cdr3_aa: CATRQAPGEQYF

v_call: TRBV4-2
clone_size: once
j_call: TRBJ2-2
d_call: TRBD2
cdr3_nt: TGTGCCAGCAGCCAGCACGGGGGGAACGCCGGGGAGCTGTTTTTT
cdr3_aa: CASSQHGGNAGELFF

v_call: TRBV12-3/TRBV12-4
clone_size: -
j_call: TRBJ1-2
d_call: -
cdr3_nt: TGTGCCAGCAGTTTAACCCCCAACGGGGGCTATGGCTACACCTTC
cdr3_aa: CASSLTPNGGYGYTF

v_call: TRBV5-1
clone_size: many
j_call: TRBJ2-3
d_call: TRBD2
cdr3_nt: TGCGCCAGCAGCTTGGAAGCCGGGGGGTTCGTAGATACGCAGTATTTT
cdr3_aa: CASSLEAGGFVDTQYF

v_call: TRBV5-1
clone_size: -
j_call: TRBJ2-1
d_call: TRBD1
cdr3_nt: TGCGCCAGCAGATTACGGACAGGGGGGCTTGAGGATGGCTCCTACAATGAGCAGTTCTTC
cdr3_aa: CASRLRTGGLEDGSYNEQFF

v_call: TRBV12-3/TRBV12-4
clone_size: many
j_call: TRBJ1-1
d_call: TRBD1
cdr3_nt: TGTGCCAGCAGCCGGGACAGAATGGGCACTGAAGCTTTCTTT
cdr3_aa: CASSRDRMGTEAFF

v_call: TRBV6-5
clone_size: few
j_call: TRBJ2-1
d_call: -
cdr3_nt: TGTGCCAGCAGTTATGACCTAGGGTACAATGAGCAGTTCTTC
cdr3_aa: CASSYDLGYNEQFF

v_call: TRBV11-1
clone_size: few
j_call: TRBJ2-3
d_call: -
cdr3_nt: TGTGCCAGCAGCTCCGGTGGGGCAGGGCCTAGCACAGATACGCAGTATTTT
cdr3_aa: CASSSGGAGPSTDTQYF

v_call: TRBV19
clone_size: -
j_call: TRBJ2-5
d_call: -
cdr3_nt: TGTGCCAGTAGTACGCCGCGGGTGGGGCGAGAGACCCAGTACTTC
cdr3_aa: CASSTPRVGRETQYF

v_call: TRBV20-1
clone_size: few
j_call: TRBJ1-2
d_call: -
cdr3_nt: TGCAGTGCCCTCCGGGCAGGCGCTCCTAATAACTATGGCTACACCTTC
cdr3_aa: CSALRAGAPNNYGYTF

v_call: TRBV5-1
clone_size: -
j_call: TRBJ1-1
d_call: -
cdr3_nt: TGCGCCAGCAGCCGCCTGGGGGCGGGGACTGAAGCTTTCTTT
cdr3_aa: CASSRLGAGTEAFF

v_call: TRBV12-3/TRBV12-4
clone_size: many
j_call: TRBJ1-2
d_call: -
cdr3_nt: TGTGCCAGCAGTTTAGGGTCGACTTATGGCTACACCTTC
cdr3_aa: CASSLGSTYGYTF

v_call: TRBV20-1
clone_size: many
j_call: TRBJ2-7
d_call: TRBD2
cdr3_nt: TGCAGTGCTAAAGCGGGAGATGGGTGGTTGCAGTACTTC
cdr3_aa: CSAKAGDGWLQYF

v_call: TRBV5-1
clone_size: -
j_call: TRBJ2-1
d_call: -
cdr3_nt: TGCGCCAGCAGCTTGACCCCCCAGAATGAGCAGTTCTTC
cdr3_aa: CASSLTPQNEQFF

v_call: TRBV6-2/TRBV6-3
clone_size: -
j_call: TRBJ2-7
d_call: TRBD1
cdr3_nt: TGTGCCAGCAGTTACTTACCCGGGACAGCGAAATTGAACTACGAGCAGTACTTC
cdr3_aa: CASSYLPGTAKLNYEQYF

v_call: TRBV27
clone_size: -
j_call: TRBJ2-1
d_call: -
cdr3_nt: TGTGCCAGCAGTCCGCGGGACAGGGTTACTAGCGGCTTCAATGAGCAGTTCTTC
cdr3_aa: CASSPRDRVTSGFNEQFF

v_call: TRBV24-1
clone_size: few
j_call: TRBJ2-7
d_call: -
cdr3_nt: TGTGCCACCAGTGATTCATTCACTCGGGACGTCACCTACGAGCAGTACTTC
cdr3_aa: CATSDSFTRDVTYEQYF

v_call: TRBV20-1
clone_size: many
j_call: TRBJ2-5
d_call: -
cdr3_nt: TGCAGTGCCGACCTAGCCCGGGAGACCCAGTACTTC
cdr3_aa: CSADLARETQYF